The 4 T cell receptor beta chains given below trace back to one sample, sequenced in a study of cytomegalovirus exposure and HLA in healthy donors. This PCR relied on a set of 60 Vbeta primers and 13 Jbeta primers. The protocol was immunoSEQ multiplex PCR, while the TCRdb copy is restricted to in-frame clones and leaves out a portion. The profile shows 100,000 to 150,000 clones, over 65% of them singletons. Material for sequencing was PBMCs. The receptor source for this set is a man aged 18 to 30 in good health and CMV-seropositive.

In this sample, this clone turned up once. The rearrangement links TRBV6-1 to TRBJ2-7; 8 bases line up with TRBD1. Germline CDR1 and CDR2: MNHNS and SASEGT. The CDR3 length is 13 residues. The trim removed 6 bases at V and 1 base at J, leaving 2 bases unmatched. The CDR3 nucleotides read TGTGCCAGCAGGGACAGGGAATCCTACGAGCAGTACTTC. Its protein product is CASRDRESYEQYF.

The chain has TRBV10-3 and TRBJ1-4; D gene uncertain. This CDR3 region has 13 residues. Looked up from germline, CDR1 is ENHRY and CDR2 is SYGVKD. V lost 3 bases, J lost 3 bases, and 5 bases lay in between. The DNA for the CDR3 is TGTGCCATCAGTGAATCGGCTAATGAAAAACTGTTTTTT. It translates to CAISESANEKLFF.

The V call is TRBV18, the J call TRBJ2-7; 8 bases align to TRBD1. J was trimmed by 4 bases and V by 2 bases; bases with no gene match: 4. Germline CDR1 reads KGHSH; CDR2 reads LQKENI. CDR3 size: 14 residues. The CDR3 bases are TGTGCCAGCTCACCAAGCGACAGGGGATACGAGCAGTACTTC. This gives the protein CASSPSDRGYEQYF. The full variable domain, rest sourced from reference TRBV18 and TRBJ2-7, is NAGVMQNPRHLVRRRGQEARLRCSPMKGHSHVYWYRQLPEEGLKFMVYLQKENIIDESGMPKERFSAEFPKEGPSILRIQQVVRGDSAAYFCASSPSDRGYEQYFGPGTRLTVT.

V and J are TRBV2 and TRBJ2-1; 8 bases align to TRBD2. V lost 4 bases, J lost 5 bases, and 4 bases stayed unmatched. The CDR3 runs to 14 residues. The germline V gene encodes CDR1 SNHLY and CDR2 FYNNEI. The CDR3: CASSAVLADNEQFF. CDR3 nucleotide sequence: TGTGCCAGCAGTGCGGTACTAGCGGACAATGAGCAGTTCTTC.